This is a list of T cell receptor beta chains from one sample in a study of siplizumab effects on memory and regulatory T cells. Libraries were prepared by immunoSEQ multiplex PCR; TCRdb keeps only in-frame clonotypes and omits some of them. The sample carries about 120,000 clones, around 94% recorded once. Sequences were obtained from non-Treg CD4+ T cells sorted from blood. These receptors were obtained from a human donor in good health. CDR3s include the opening cysteine and the closing phenylalanine or tryptophan. The order of the fields is clone size, J gene, V gene, D gene, CDR3 DNA, CDR3 protein. D genes are given only for firm matches. Some rows mark clone size as missing; the rest say once, few, many or name a class of expanded clone.

- TRBJ2-1 TRBV4-1 TRBD2 TGCGCCAGCAGCCAACCGACTAGCGGGAGCAATGAGCAGTTCTTC CASSQPTSGSNEQFF
- TRBJ1-2 TRBV4-1 TRBD1 TGCGCCAGCAGCCAGGGGGGAGGCAGGGGGCACTATGGCTACACCTTC CASSQGGGRGHYGYTF
- TRBJ2-5 TRBV15 - TGTGCCACCAGCGGAGAGGAAGCTCGGGGGGAGACCCAGTACTTC CATSGEEARGETQYF
once TRBJ1-4 TRBV7-2 - TGTGCCAGCAGCTTAAATCCGGGGGTCGATAATGAAAAACTGTTTTTT CASSLNPGVDNEKLFF
once TRBJ2-1 TRBV25-1 - TGTGCCAGCATCAGGGACAATGAGCAGTTCTTC CASIRDNEQFF
- TRBJ2-7 TRBV29-1 TRBD2 TGCAGCGTTGGCGGGGTAGCGGGAGCTGACGAGCAGTACTTC CSVGGVAGADEQYF
- TRBJ2-2 TRBV12-5 - TGTGCTAGTGGTGGCCGTCTGTACACCGGGGAGCTGTTTTTT CASGGRLYTGELFF
- TRBJ2-1 TRBV7-3 - TGTGCCAGCAGCCCTCAGGGGAGCTCCTACAATGAGCAGTTCTTC CASSPQGSSYNEQFF
once TRBJ2-2 TRBV23-1 - TGCGCCAGCAGTCATCGTCCATGGCCCTATTCCCCCGGGGAGCTGTTTTTT CASSHRPWPYSPGELFF
- TRBJ2-7 TRBV6-5 TRBD1 TGTGCCAGCAGTTCCCCCTCTAAGACAGGGTCCCACGAGCAGTACTTC CASSSPSKTGSHEQYF
- TRBJ1-5 TRBV30 - TGTGCCTGGAGTGTAGGGGGTAATAGCAATCAGCCCCAGCATTTT CAWSVGGNSNQPQHF
- TRBJ1-5 TRBV19 - TGTGCCAGTAGTCCCCCGGGGGAGCCCCAGCATTTT CASSPPGEPQHF
once TRBJ2-5 TRBV2 - TGTGCCAGCAGAGTCTCGGCAGCCACAGAGACCCAGTACTTC CASRVSAATETQYF
- TRBJ1-2 TRBV27 - TGTGCCAGCGGATCCTGGGGGCAATATGGCTACACCTTC CASGSWGQYGYTF
- TRBJ2-1 TRBV9 TRBD2 TGTGCCAGCAGCGCCCATACCCCGGGACTAGCGGGGGACAATGAGCAGTTCTTC CASSAHTPGLAGDNEQFF
- TRBJ2-1 TRBV7-3 - TGTGCCAGCAGTACAAGATCCTCGAACCGCCCTCGGAATGAGCAGTTCTTC CASSTRSSNRPRNEQFF
- TRBJ1-5 TRBV5-1 - TGCGCCAGCACCTACAGGGTTTGGGCGACTGGCAATCAGCCCCAGCATTTT CASTYRVWATGNQPQHF
- TRBJ1-2 TRBV5-4 TRBD1 TGTGCCAGCAGAACCACAGGGGGCAACTATGGCTACACCTTC CASRTTGGNYGYTF
- TRBJ2-7 TRBV6-4 - TGTGCCAGCAGTGAATTTCACAAGCTCTTGGGACAAGTTTCCTACGAGCAGTACTTC CASSEFHKLLGQVSYEQYF